Listed below are T cell receptor beta chains from one sample, sequenced in a study of PD-1 blockade in classical Hodgkin lymphoma. TCRdb keeps only in-frame clones here, not all; method: immunoSEQ multiplex PCR. The profile covers approximately 10,000 clones, with around 86% appearing a single time and approximately 15% taken by the ten largest. The sequencing sample was made of CD8+ T cells from blood. These receptor sequences come from a human donor with classical Hodgkin lymphoma. The CDR3 runs from the conserved cysteine through the conserved F or W. A D gene is named only where the DNA matches it firmly. Size values are once, few and many counts, or a class for expanded clones, and some rows have none.

.,.,TRBJ1-4,TRBV6-5,TGTGCCAGCAGTTATTGGGGGTCCGATGAAAAACTGTTTTTT,CASSYWGSDEKLFF
.,.,TRBJ2-1,TRBV6-5,TGTGCCAGCAGTTACAGGAGGGGCGGGCAGTTCTTC,CASSYRRGGQFF
once,.,TRBJ1-3,TRBV7-3,TGTGCCAGCAGCTTAACGGGCCACTCTGGAAACACCATATATTTT,CASSLTGHSGNTIYF
.,TRBD1,TRBJ1-2,TRBV27,TGTGCCAGCAGTTGGGGACAGAACTATGGCTACACCTTC,CASSWGQNYGYTF
once,TRBD1,TRBJ2-7,TRBV25-1,TGTGCCAGCAGTGTTGAGTACAGGGGATCCTACGAGCAGTACTTC,CASSVEYRGSYEQYF
.,TRBD2,TRBJ2-7,TRBV7-2,TGTGCCAGCAGCATGACTAGCGGGCCCGTTTACGAGCAGTACTTC,CASSMTSGPVYEQYF
.,TRBD1,TRBJ1-2,TRBV5-5,TGTGCCAGCAGCCGATTTGACCGGGACAGGGGCAACTATGGCTACACCTTC,CASSRFDRDRGNYGYTF
.,.,TRBJ2-3,TRBV10-3,TGTGCCATCAGTGGTCGCGGCACAGATACGCAGTATTTT,CAISGRGTDTQYF
few,TRBD1,TRBJ2-3,TRBV28,TGTGCCAGCAGTTCCCTATTTCCGCAGGGGGCTACTAGCACAGATACGCAGTATTTT,CASSSLFPQGATSTDTQYF
.,.,TRBJ1-1,TRBV28,TGTGCCAGCAGTTTTGGCACCCGGAACACTGAAGCTTTCTTT,CASSFGTRNTEAFF